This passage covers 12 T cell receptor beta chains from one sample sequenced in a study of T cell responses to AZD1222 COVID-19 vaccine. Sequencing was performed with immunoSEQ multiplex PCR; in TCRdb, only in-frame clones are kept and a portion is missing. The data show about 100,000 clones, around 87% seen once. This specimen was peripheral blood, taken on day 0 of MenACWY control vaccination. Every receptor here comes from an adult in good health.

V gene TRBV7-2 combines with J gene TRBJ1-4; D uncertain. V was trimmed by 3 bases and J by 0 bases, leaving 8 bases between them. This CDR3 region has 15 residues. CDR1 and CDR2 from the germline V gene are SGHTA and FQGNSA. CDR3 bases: TGTGCCAGCAGCTTGAGTTGGGCAACTAATGAAAAACTGTTTTTT. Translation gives CASSLSWATNEKLFF.

CDR3 sequence: CASHLGLAGAREGQYF. The DNA for the CDR3 is TGTGCCAGCCATCTGGGACTAGCGGGAGCAAGAGAAGGGCAGTACTTC. V and J are TRBV2 and TRBJ2-7; 14 positions agree with TRBD2. CDR3 length: 16 amino acids. Germline CDR1 SNHLY, CDR2 FYNNEI. J was trimmed by 9 bases and V by 8 bases; bases with no gene match: 15.

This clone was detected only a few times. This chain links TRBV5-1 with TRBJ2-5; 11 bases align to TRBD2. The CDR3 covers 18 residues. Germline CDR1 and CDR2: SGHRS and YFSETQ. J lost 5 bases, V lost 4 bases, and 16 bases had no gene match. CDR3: CASSPGGGIAGGPETQYF. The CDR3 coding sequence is TGCGCCAGCAGCCCCGGAGGAGGAATAGCGGGGGGGCCGGAGACCCAGTACTTC. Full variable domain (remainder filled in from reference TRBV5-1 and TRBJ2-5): KAGVTQTPRYLIKTRGQQVTLSCSPISGHRSVSWYQQTPGQGLQFLFEYFSETQRNKGNFPGRFSGRQFSNSRSEMNVSTLELGDSALYLCASSPGGGIAGGPETQYFGPGTRLLVL.

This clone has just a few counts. Written as DNA, the CDR3 is TGTGCCAGCAGGCCAGATGGAAACACCATATATTTT. Translating gives CASRPDGNTIYF. The gene calls are TRBV3-1 (or the pseudogene TRBV3-2) and TRBJ1-3, with D unclear. This CDR3 has 12 residues. Germline V CDR1 and CDR2: LGHDT, YNNKEL (reference sequence). The germline V and J ends were trimmed by 6 bases and 3 bases, with 6 bases remaining between them.

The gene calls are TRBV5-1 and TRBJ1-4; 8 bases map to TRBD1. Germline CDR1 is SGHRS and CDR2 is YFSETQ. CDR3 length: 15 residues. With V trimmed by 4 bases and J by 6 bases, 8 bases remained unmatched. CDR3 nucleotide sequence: TGCGCCAGCAGCGTAGGGACAGGTCTCGATGAAAAACTGTTTTTT. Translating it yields CASSVGTGLDEKLFF.

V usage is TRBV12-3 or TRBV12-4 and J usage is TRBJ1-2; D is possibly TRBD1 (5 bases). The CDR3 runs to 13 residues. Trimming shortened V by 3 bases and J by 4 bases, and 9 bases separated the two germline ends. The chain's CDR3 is CASSLQGLYGYTF. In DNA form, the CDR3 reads TGTGCCAGCAGTTTGCAGGGACTCTATGGCTACACCTTC.

CDR3 sequence: CASSNNPRNTDTQYF. In nucleotides, the CDR3 is TGTGCCAGTAGTAATAACCCCCGGAACACAGATACGCAGTATTTT. V is TRBV19 and J is TRBJ2-3; D call uncertain. This CDR3 comprises 15 residues. V lost 4 bases and J lost 2, with 13 bases in between. CDR1 and CDR2 from the germline V gene are LNHDA and SQIVND (reference sequence).

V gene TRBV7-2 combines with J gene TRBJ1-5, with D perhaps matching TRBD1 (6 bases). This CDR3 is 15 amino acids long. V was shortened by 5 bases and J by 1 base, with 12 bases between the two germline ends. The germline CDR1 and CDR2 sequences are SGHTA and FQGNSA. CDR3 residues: CASSLRGQSNQPQHF. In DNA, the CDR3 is TGTGCCAGCAGCCTCAGAGGACAGAGCAATCAGCCCCAGCATTTT. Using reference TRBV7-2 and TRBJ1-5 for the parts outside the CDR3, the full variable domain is GAGVSQSPSNKVTEKGKDVELRCDPISGHTALYWYRQSLGQGLEFLIYFQGNSAPDKSGLPSDRFSAERTGGSVSTLTIQRTQQEDSAVYLCASSLRGQSNQPQHFGDGTRLSIL.

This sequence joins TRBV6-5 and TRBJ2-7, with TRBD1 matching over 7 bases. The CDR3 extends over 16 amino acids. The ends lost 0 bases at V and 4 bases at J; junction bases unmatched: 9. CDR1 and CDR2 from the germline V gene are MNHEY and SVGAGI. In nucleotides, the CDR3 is TGTGCCAGCAGTTACTCCGTGACAGGGCAGGGGTACGAGCAGTACTTC. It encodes CASSYSVTGQGYEQYF.

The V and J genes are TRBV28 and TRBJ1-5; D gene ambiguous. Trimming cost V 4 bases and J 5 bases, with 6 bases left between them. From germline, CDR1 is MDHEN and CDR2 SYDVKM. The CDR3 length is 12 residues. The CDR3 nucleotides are TGTGCCAGCAGTTACGGGGATCAGCCCCAGCATTTT. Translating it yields CASSYGDQPQHF.

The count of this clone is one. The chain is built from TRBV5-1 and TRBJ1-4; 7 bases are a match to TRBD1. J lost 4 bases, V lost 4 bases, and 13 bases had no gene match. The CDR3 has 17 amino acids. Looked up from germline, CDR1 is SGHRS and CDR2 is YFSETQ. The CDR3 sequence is CASSPGTEPGRNEKLFF. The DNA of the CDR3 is TGCGCCAGCAGCCCCGGGACAGAGCCGGGACGTAATGAAAAACTGTTTTTT.

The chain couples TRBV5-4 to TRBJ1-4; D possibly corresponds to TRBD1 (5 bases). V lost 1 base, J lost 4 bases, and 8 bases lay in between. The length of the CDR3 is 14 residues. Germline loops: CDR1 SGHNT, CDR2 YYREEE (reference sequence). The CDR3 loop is CASSLRDSNEKLFF. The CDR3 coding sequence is TGTGCCAGCAGCTTGCGCGACAGTAATGAAAAACTGTTTTTT.